The clone carrying this T cell receptor beta chain was found a few times. There are 12 residues in the CDR3. V dropped 5 bases and J dropped 3 bases, with 7 bases sitting between them. The repertoire was sequenced with immunoSEQ multiplex PCR; TCRdb's copy has only in-frame clones and lacks some. Of tens of thousands of clones listed, over 80% are singletons. The sample originates from a study of blood T cell repertoires in COVID-19. Study as a whole: Samples came from the United States, Italy and Spain, spanning acute and convalescent COVID-19.

The chain couples TRBV12-3 or TRBV12-4 to TRBJ1-2; no clear D gene. Source material: peripheral blood. This TCR derives from a human donor in a cohort sampled during active COVID-19. CDR3 DNA sequence: TGTGCCAGCAGTGGACTCGACTATGGCTACACCTTC. This codes for CASSGLDYGYTF.